This TCR beta chain was documented in a study of blood T cell repertoires in COVID-19. As for the study in general: COVID-19 samples, acute and convalescent, were from the United States, Italy and Spain. Sources were T cells, B-cell-depleted T cells, or PBMCs; the material itself was cDNA or gDNA.

Authors' processing steps: Amplification of reference gene primers was used by the study to estimate nucleated cell counts. Some clones are missing from TCRdb's copy, which holds only in-frame ones; the method was immunoSEQ multiplex PCR. That table is the source of V, J and clone size, and D and trimming were worked out from the DNA. The repertoire includes about 150,000 clones, 75% to 80% of them detected once, and around 1.7% sits in the top ten. This clonotype originated in a man at least 80 years old with acute or convalescent COVID-19. The material sequenced was peripheral blood.

CDR3 sequence: CASSQQLGQGLLETQYF. The CDR3, as DNA: TGTGCCAGCAGCCAACAACTCGGACAGGGGCTTTTAGAGACCCAGTACTTC. The rearrangement links TRBV5-6 to TRBJ2-5; 9 nucleotides match TRBD1. The V gene end was trimmed by 4 bases and the J gene end by 4 bases; junction bases not matched to a gene: 14. The germline CDR1 and CDR2 sequences are SGHDT and YYEEEE. This CDR3 comprises 17 residues.